Following are 19 T cell receptor beta chains from one sample sequenced in a study of OX40 agonist ivuxolimab in advanced cancers. Profiled with immunoSEQ multiplex PCR; TCRdb holds only in-frame clones, not every one. The table lists about 83,000 clones, about 88% of them singletons, with around 7.3% in the top ten. The source was CD4+ or CD8+ T cells sorted from blood, collected in a trial of the OX40 agonist ivuxolimab. The receptor set was obtained from an adult with an advanced solid tumor such as melanoma, head and neck, liver or kidney cancer.

CDR3 sequence (DNA): TGTGCCAGCAGCTTAGATCATGGACAGGCGGAGTTCTCTGGAAACACCATATATTTT. This encodes CASSLDHGQAEFSGNTIYF. The chain employs TRBV7-2 and TRBJ1-3, with 7 bases identical to TRBD1. CDR1 is SGHTA, CDR2 FQGNSA, per germline. V was pared by 1 base and J by 0 bases, with 12 bases of the junction left unmatched. The CDR3 spans 19 residues.

The chain has TRBV14 and TRBJ1-3; D is undetermined. Germline-derived CDR1 and CDR2 are SGHDN and FVKESK. The length of the CDR3 is 14 residues. Trimming pared 5 bases from V and 0 bases from J, leaving 8 bases between. CDR3 DNA: TGTGCCAGCAGCTGGGGTAACTCTGGAAACACCATATATTTT. It specifies CASSWGNSGNTIYF.

The rearrangement uses TRBV9 and TRBJ1-3; 7 bases map to TRBD1. The ends lost 2 bases at V and 2 bases at J; junction bases unmatched: 7. The CDR3 contains 16 residues. CDR1 and CDR2 from the germline V gene are SGDLS and YYNGEE. The CDR3 here is CASSVGQGGTGNTIYF. CDR3 coding DNA: TGTGCCAGCAGCGTCGGGCAGGGGGGGACTGGAAACACCATATATTTT.

The chain employs TRBV5-4 and TRBJ1-3, with 8 bases aligning to TRBD1. The length of the CDR3 is 15 residues. Germline values: CDR1 SGHNT, CDR2 YYREEE (reference sequence). After removal of 2 bases from V and 8 bases from J, the junction contained 9 bases not matched to a gene. The CDR3 sequence is CASSFVGQGRHTIYF. CDR3 in DNA: TGTGCCAGCAGCTTCGTCGGACAGGGAAGACACACCATATATTTT.

The rearrangement joins TRBV7-9 to TRBJ1-1; D is uncertain. CDR1 and CDR2 (germline): SEHNR, FQNEAQ (reference sequence). The CDR3 loop spans 13 amino acids. V dropped 1 base and J dropped 1 base, with 4 bases sitting between them. CDR3 amino acids: CASSLGQNTEAFF. DNA of the CDR3: TGTGCCAGCAGCTTAGGGCAGAACACTGAAGCTTTCTTT.

The chain links TRBV7-6 to TRBJ2-1; D is ambiguous. Trimming took off 1 base at V and 7 bases at J, with 11 bases between the two ends. From germline, CDR1 is SGHVS and CDR2 FNYEAQ. The length of the CDR3 is 14 residues. The CDR3 spells CASSLGMSDNEQFF. DNA for the CDR3: TGTGCCAGCAGCTTAGGGATGAGCGATAATGAGCAGTTCTTC.

This CDR3 reads CASSLELSTEAFF. CDR3 DNA sequence: TGCGCCAGCAGCTTAGAGTTGAGCACTGAAGCTTTCTTT. The chain couples TRBV5-1 to TRBJ1-1, with D unclear. Trimming shortened V by 2 bases and J by 4 bases, and 9 bases separated the two germline ends. Germline CDR1 SGHRS, CDR2 YFSETQ. This CDR3 spans 13 amino acids. Full variable domain (outside the CDR3, taken from reference TRBV5-1 and TRBJ1-1): KAGVTQTPRYLIKTRGQQVTLSCSPISGHRSVSWYQQTPGQGLQFLFEYFSETQRNKGNFPGRFSGRQFSNSRSEMNVSTLELGDSALYLCASSLELSTEAFFGQGTRLTVV.

This clone has a handful of counts. V gene TRBV20-1 combines with J gene TRBJ2-7; D is ambiguous. This CDR3 region has 11 residues. Trimming took 3 bases from V and 4 from J, leaving 7 bases between them. Germline assignment: CDR1 DFQATT and CDR2 SNEGSKA (reference sequence). CDR3 in amino acids: CSARLEYEQYF. The CDR3 nucleotides are TGCAGTGCTAGGTTAGAATACGAGCAGTACTTC.

This clone was observed a few times. J is TRBJ2-7 and V is TRBV19, with TRBD1 identical over 8 bases. CDR1 is LNHDA and CDR2 is SQIVND in the germline V gene (reference sequence). The CDR3 totals 14 residues. The trim removed 4 bases at V and 3 bases at J, leaving 5 bases unmatched. This chain's CDR3 is CASSRSGTGYEQYF. Here the CDR3 DNA reads TGTGCCAGTAGTAGGTCAGGGACAGGCTACGAGCAGTACTTC.

The sample holds a few counts of this clone. V gene TRBV6-1 combines with J gene TRBJ1-1; D is uncertain. Germline CDR1 and CDR2: MNHNS and SASEGT. The CDR3 spans 11 residues. Trimming removed 2 bases from V and 6 bases from J, with 4 bases in between. CDR3 in DNA: TGTGCCAGCAGTGAATTTGCTGAAGCTTTCTTT. Translating gives CASSEFAEAFF.

V is TRBV7-9 and J is TRBJ1-1; TRBD1 matches at 10 bases. The CDR3 loop spans 15 amino acids. Germline CDR1 is SEHNR and CDR2 is FQNEAQ (reference sequence). V lost 4 bases and J lost 5; bases outside the gene matches: 7. The CDR3 loop reads CASSSGQGGRTEAFF. The CDR3 nucleotides read TGTGCCAGCAGCTCTGGACAGGGGGGAAGGACTGAAGCTTTCTTT.

This clone has a single count. The chain couples TRBV10-2 to TRBJ1-2; 7 bases are a match to TRBD1. Germline assignment: CDR1 WSHSY and CDR2 SAAADI. Trimming cost V 7 bases and J 5 bases; bases outside gene matches: 13. This CDR3 contains 15 residues. The chain's CDR3 is CASTLGGTASYGYTF. The CDR3 coding sequence is TGCGCCAGCACCCTGGGGGGGACAGCCTCTTATGGCTACACCTTC.

The chain employs TRBV19 and TRBJ2-7; 9 positions match TRBD2. Trimming cost V 9 bases and J 4 bases; bases outside gene matches: 13. In germline, CDR1 is LNHDA, CDR2 SQIVND (reference sequence). The length of the CDR3 is 15 residues. DNA of the CDR3: TGTGCCAGCGCCAGGGCGACTAGCGGTCTATACGAGCAGTACTTC. Encoded protein: CASARATSGLYEQYF.

This clone is medium-sized within its sample. J is TRBJ1-1 and V is TRBV19; TRBD1 might be the D (5 bases). Germline V gene lookup returns CDR1 LNHDA and CDR2 SQIVND (reference sequence). This CDR3 spans 14 amino acids. V was clipped by 9 bases and J by 1 base, with 15 bases between them. Written as DNA, the CDR3 is TGTGCCAGCGGCCATAGGGGCGCGAACACTGAAGCTTTCTTT. This sequence encodes CASGHRGANTEAFF.

The count of this clone is one. The junction differs from germline at one of its ends, possibly a read error. The chain carries TRBV5-1 and TRBJ1-1; D not resolved. Germline lookup yields CDR1 SGHRS and CDR2 YFSETQ. The CDR3 is 13 residues long. This CDR3 is CASSSGRITETFF. In DNA form, the CDR3 reads TGCGCCAGCAGCTCCGGACGGATCACTGAAACTTTCTTT.

The genes are TRBV30 and TRBJ1-2; D remains ambiguous. From germline, CDR1 is GTSNPN and CDR2 SVGIG (reference sequence). Deletions cut 5 bases from V and 0 bases from J, with 19 bases between. There are 16 residues in the CDR3. The CDR3: CAWGGLQYPANYGYTF. CDR3 DNA sequence: TGTGCCTGGGGCGGGTTGCAATACCCAGCTAACTATGGCTACACCTTC. The full variable domain, rest sourced from reference TRBV30 and TRBJ1-2, is SQTIHQWPATLVQPVGSPLSLECTVEGTSNPNLYWYRQAAGRGLQLLFYSVGIGQISSEVPQNLSASRPQDRQFILSSKKLLLSDSGFYLCAWGGLQYPANYGYTFGSGTRLTVV.

The genes are TRBV5-1 and TRBJ2-1; a weak D match, TRBD1 (5 bases). Trimming took 0 bases from V and 6 from J, leaving 13 bases between them. The CDR3 length is 15 residues. CDR1 is SGHRS, CDR2 YFSETQ, per germline. The CDR3 nucleotides are TGCGCCAGCAGCTTGGAGGGGATAAGCGCCAATGAGCAGTTCTTC. This sequence encodes CASSLEGISANEQFF.

The chain employs TRBV10-3 and TRBJ1-1; a possible D gene is TRBD1 (6 bases). V shed 8 bases and J shed 1 base, with 11 bases lying between them. There are 13 residues in the CDR3. Germline-derived CDR1 and CDR2 are ENHRY and SYGVKD. The CDR3 DNA sequence: TGTGCCATCGGCGGACAGCCGAACACTGAAGCTTTCTTT. Its protein product is CAIGGQPNTEAFF.

This clone is medium-sized by share. Written as DNA, the CDR3 is TGTGCCAGTAGGGGGGGGGCCGGTGGGCCCCAGCATTTT. Translating gives CASRGGAGGPQHF. V is TRBV19 and J is TRBJ1-5, with TRBD1 as a possible D gene (6 bases). CDR1 is LNHDA, CDR2 SQIVND, per germline (reference sequence). Trimming shortened V by 6 bases and J by 9 bases, and 15 bases separated the two germline ends. The CDR3 runs 13 residues.